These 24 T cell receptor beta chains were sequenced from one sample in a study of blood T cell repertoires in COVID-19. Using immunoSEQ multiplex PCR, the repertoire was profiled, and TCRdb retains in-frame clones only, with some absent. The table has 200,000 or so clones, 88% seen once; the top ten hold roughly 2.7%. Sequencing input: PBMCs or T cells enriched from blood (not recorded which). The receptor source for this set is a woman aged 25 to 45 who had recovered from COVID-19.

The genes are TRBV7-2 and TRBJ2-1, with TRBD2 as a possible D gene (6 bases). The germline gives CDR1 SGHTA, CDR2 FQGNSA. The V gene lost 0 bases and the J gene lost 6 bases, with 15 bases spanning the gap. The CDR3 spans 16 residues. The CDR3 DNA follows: TGTGCCAGCAGCTTAGCGGCCCGGGGGTCCCTCAATGAGCAGTTCTTC. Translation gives CASSLAARGSLNEQFF. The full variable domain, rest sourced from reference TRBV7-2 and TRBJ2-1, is GAGVSQSPSNKVTEKGKDVELRCDPISGHTALYWYRQSLGQGLEFLIYFQGNSAPDKSGLPSDRFSAERTGGSVSTLTIQRTQQEDSAVYLCASSLAARGSLNEQFFGPGTRLTVL.

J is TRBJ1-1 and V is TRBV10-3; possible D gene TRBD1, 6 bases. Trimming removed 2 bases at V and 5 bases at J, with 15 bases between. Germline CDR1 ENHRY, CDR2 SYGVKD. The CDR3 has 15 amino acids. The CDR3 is CAISERQTGRTEAFF. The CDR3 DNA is TGTGCCATCAGTGAGCGTCAGACAGGCAGGACTGAAGCTTTCTTT.

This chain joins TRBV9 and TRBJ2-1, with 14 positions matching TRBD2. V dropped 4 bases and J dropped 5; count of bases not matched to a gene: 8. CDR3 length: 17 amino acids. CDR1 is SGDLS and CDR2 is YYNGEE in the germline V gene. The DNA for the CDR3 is TGTGCCAGCAGCTCAGGGACTAGCGGGGGATATAACAATGAGCAGTTCTTC. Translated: CASSSGTSGGYNNEQFF.

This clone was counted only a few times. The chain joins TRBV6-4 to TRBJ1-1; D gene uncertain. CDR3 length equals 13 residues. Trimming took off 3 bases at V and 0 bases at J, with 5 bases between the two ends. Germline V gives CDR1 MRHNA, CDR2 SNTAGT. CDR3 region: CASSESLNTEAFF. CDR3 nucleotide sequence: TGTGCCAGCAGTGAAAGCTTGAACACTGAAGCTTTCTTT.

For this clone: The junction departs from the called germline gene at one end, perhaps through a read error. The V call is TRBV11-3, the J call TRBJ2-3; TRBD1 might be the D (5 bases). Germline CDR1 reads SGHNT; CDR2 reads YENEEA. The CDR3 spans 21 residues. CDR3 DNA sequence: TGTGCCAGCAGCCTAGACGGAACCCCCAGGGAATCCTCGTGGGTCACAGATACGCAGTATTTT. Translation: CASSLDGTPRESSWVTDTQYF.

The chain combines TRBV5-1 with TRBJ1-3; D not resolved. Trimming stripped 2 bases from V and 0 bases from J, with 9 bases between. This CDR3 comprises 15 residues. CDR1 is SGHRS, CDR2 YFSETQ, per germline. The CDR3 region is CASSFDSPSGNTIYF. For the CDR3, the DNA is TGCGCCAGCAGCTTTGACTCGCCCTCTGGAAACACCATATATTTT.

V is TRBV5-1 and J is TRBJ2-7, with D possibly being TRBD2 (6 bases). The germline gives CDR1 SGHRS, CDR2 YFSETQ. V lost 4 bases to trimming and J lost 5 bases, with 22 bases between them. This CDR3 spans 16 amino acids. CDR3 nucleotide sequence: TGCGCCAGCAGCCCCCACGAGGAGGGATATCTAGACGAGCAGTACTTC. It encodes CASSPHEEGYLDEQYF.

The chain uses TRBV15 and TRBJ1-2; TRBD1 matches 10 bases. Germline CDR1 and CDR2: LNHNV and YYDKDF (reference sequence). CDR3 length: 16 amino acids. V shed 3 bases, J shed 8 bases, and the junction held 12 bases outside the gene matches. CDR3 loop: CATSSAGTGVILGYTF. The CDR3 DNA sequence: TGTGCCACCAGCAGCGCCGGGACAGGGGTGATATTGGGCTACACCTTC.

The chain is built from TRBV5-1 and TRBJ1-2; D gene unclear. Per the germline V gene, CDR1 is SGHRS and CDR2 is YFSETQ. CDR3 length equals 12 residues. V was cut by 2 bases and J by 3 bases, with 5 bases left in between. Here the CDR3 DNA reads TGCGCCAGCAGCTTCGGGGACTATGGCTACACCTTC. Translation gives CASSFGDYGYTF. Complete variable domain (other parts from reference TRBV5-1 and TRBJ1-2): KAGVTQTPRYLIKTRGQQVTLSCSPISGHRSVSWYQQTPGQGLQFLFEYFSETQRNKGNFPGRFSGRQFSNSRSEMNVSTLELGDSALYLCASSFGDYGYTFGSGTRLTVV.

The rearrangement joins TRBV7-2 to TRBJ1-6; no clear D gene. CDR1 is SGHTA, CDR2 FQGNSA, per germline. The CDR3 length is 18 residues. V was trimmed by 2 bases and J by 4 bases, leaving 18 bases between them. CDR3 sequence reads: CASSLMSGAYIYNSPLHF. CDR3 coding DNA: TGTGCCAGCAGCTTAATGAGCGGCGCCTACATATATAATTCACCCCTCCACTTT.

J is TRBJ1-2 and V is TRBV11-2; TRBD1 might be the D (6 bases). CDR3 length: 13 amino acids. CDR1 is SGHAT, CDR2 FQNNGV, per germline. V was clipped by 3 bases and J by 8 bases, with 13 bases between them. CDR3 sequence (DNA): TGTGCCAGCAGCTTTTCCCAGGGGCACGGCTACACCTTC. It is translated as CASSFSQGHGYTF.

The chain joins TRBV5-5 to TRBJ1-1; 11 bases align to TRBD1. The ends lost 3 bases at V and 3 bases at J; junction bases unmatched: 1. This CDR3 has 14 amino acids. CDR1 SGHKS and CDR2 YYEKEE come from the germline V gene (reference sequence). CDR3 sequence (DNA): TGTGCCAGCAGCTGGACAGGGGGCGACACTGAAGCTTTCTTT. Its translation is CASSWTGGDTEAFF. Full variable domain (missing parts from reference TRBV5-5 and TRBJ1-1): DAGVTQSPTHLIKTRGQQVTLRCSPISGHKSVSWYQQVLGQGPQFIFQYYEKEERGRGNFPDRFSARQFPNYSSELNVNALLLGDSALYLCASSWTGGDTEAFFGQGTRLTVV.

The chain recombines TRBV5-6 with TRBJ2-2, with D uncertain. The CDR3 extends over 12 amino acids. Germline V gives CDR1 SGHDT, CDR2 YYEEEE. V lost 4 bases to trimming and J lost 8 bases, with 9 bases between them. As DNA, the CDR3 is TGTGCCAGCAGCGTCAGTCCGGGGGAGCTGTTTTTT. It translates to CASSVSPGELFF.

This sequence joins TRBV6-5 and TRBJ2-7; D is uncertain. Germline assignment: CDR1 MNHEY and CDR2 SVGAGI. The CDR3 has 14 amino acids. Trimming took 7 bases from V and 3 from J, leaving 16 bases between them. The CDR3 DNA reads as TGTGCCAGCATGGTACCCAGCGTTCACTACGAGCAGTACTTC. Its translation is CASMVPSVHYEQYF.

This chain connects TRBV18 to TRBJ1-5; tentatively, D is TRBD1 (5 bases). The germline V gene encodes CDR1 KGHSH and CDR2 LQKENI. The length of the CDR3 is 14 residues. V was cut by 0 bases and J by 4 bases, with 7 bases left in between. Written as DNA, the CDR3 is TGTGCCAGCTCACCACCGTCAGGGAATCAGCCCCAGCATTTT. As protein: CASSPPSGNQPQHF.

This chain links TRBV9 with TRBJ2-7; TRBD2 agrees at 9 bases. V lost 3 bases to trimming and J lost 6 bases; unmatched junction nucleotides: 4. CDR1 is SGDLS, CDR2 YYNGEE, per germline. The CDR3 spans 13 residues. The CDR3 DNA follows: TGTGCCAGCAGCGGGGGGACTAGCTCCGAGCAGTACTTC. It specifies CASSGGTSSEQYF.

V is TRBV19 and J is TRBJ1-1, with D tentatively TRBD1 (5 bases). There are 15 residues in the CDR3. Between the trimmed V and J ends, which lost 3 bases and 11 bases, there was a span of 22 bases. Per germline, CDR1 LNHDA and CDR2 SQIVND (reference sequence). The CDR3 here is CASSILGQGNPRAFF. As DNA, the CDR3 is TGTGCCAGTAGTATTCTGGGGCAGGGAAATCCTCGGGCTTTCTTT.

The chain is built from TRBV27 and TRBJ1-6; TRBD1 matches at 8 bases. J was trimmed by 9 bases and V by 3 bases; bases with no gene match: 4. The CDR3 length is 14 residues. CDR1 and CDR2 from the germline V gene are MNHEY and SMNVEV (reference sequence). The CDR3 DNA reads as TGTGCCAGCAGTTTGTGGCAGGGGGCTTCACCCCTCCACTTT. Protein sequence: CASSLWQGASPLHF.

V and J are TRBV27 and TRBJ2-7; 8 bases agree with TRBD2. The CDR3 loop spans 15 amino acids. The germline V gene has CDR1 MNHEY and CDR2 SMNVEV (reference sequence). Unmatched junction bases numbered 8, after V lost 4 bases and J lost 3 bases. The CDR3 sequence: CASSSYAGGSYEQYF. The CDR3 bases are TGTGCCAGCAGTTCCTACGCGGGGGGCAGCTACGAGCAGTACTTC.

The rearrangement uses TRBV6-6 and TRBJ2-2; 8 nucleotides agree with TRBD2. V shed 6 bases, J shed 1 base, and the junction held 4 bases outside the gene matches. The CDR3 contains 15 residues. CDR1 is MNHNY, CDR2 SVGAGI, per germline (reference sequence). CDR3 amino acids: CASRRLAGNTGELFF. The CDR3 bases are TGTGCCAGCAGGCGTCTAGCGGGGAACACCGGGGAGCTGTTTTTT.

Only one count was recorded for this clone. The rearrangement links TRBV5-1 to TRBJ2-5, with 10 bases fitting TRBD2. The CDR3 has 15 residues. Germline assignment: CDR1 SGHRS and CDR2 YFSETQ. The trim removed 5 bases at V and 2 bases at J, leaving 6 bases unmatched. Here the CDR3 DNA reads TGCGCCAGCAGGGCAGCTAGCGGGGGTCAAGAGACCCAGTACTTC. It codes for CASRAASGGQETQYF.

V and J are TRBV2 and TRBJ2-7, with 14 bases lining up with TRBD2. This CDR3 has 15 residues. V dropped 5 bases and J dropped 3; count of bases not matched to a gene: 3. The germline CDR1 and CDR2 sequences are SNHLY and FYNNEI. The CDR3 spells CASSLGLAGGYEQYF. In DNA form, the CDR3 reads TGTGCCAGCAGTCTAGGACTAGCGGGGGGCTACGAGCAGTACTTC.

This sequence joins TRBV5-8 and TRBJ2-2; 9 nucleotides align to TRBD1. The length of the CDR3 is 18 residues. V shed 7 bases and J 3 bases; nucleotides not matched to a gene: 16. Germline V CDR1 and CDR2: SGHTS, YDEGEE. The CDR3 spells CASGLGDRASIDTGELFF. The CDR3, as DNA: TGTGCCAGCGGCCTCGGGGACAGGGCCTCGATCGACACCGGGGAGCTGTTTTTT.

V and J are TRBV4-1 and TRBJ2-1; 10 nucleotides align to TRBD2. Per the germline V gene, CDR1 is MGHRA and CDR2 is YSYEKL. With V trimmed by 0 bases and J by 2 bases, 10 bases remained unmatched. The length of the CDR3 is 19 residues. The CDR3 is CASSQEWKRGGSAYNEQFF. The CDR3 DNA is TGCGCCAGCAGCCAAGAGTGGAAGCGGGGGGGCTCTGCCTACAATGAGCAGTTCTTC.